The next 24 T cell receptor beta chains were all read from a single sample in a study of blood T cell repertoires in COVID-19. Profiled with immunoSEQ multiplex PCR; TCRdb holds only in-frame clones, not every one. The sample has about 240,000 clones, roughly 83% seen once. Input material: peripheral blood. The receptors derive from a woman aged 80 or over with acute or convalescent COVID-19.

This clone was seen a handful of times. The V gene is TRBV2, the J gene TRBJ1-2; D perhaps matches TRBD1 (5 bases). V was cut by 3 bases and J by 9 bases, with 14 bases left in between. The CDR3 is 13 amino acids. CDR1 is SNHLY and CDR2 is FYNNEI in the germline V gene. The CDR3 DNA reads TGTGCCAGCAGTGAGCTGCGGGGGGTAAGCTACACCTTC. Encoded protein: CASSELRGVSYTF.

The CDR3 DNA is TGTGCCAGCTCGCGGACAGGACTTTTAGATGAAAAACTGTTTTTT. Translating gives CASSRTGLLDEKLFF. The rearrangement uses TRBV18 and TRBJ1-4; 7 nucleotides line up with TRBD1. The CDR3 contains 15 residues. The ends lost 6 bases at V and 6 bases at J; junction bases unmatched: 10. Germline V lookup: CDR1 KGHSH, CDR2 LQKENI.

The sample holds one count of this clone. The chain uses TRBV27 and TRBJ2-7, with a possible D match to TRBD1 (6 bases). This CDR3 spans 16 amino acids. V lost 0 bases and J lost 3, with 15 bases in between. Germline V CDR1 and CDR2: MNHEY, SMNVEV (reference sequence). The CDR3 spells CASSLSTRGLRYEQYF. In DNA, the CDR3 is TGTGCCAGCAGTTTATCGACCAGGGGCCTCCGCTACGAGCAGTACTTC.

This clone was picked up a small number of times. The rearrangement uses TRBV10-3 and TRBJ2-1, with a weak D call TRBD1 (6 bases). V was pared by 2 bases and J by 9 bases, with 11 bases between. This CDR3 is built from 13 residues. Germline V gives CDR1 ENHRY, CDR2 SYGVKD. This CDR3 reads CAISEAGAVEQFF. CDR3 bases: TGTGCCATCAGTGAGGCAGGGGCGGTTGAGCAGTTCTTC.

This clone came up a few times. This sequence joins TRBV28 and TRBJ1-2, with D possibly matching TRBD1 (6 bases). CDR3 length: 11 amino acids. Germline assignment: CDR1 MDHEN and CDR2 SYDVKM. V shed 10 bases and J shed 10 bases, with 16 bases lying between them. This CDR3 reads CATLTGYIYTF. The CDR3 nucleotides read TGTGCCACCCTGACAGGTTATATCTACACCTTC.

The chain employs TRBV6-5 and TRBJ2-2; D perhaps matches TRBD1 (6 bases). The germline V and J ends were trimmed by 4 bases and 0 bases, with 9 bases remaining between them. From germline, CDR1 is MNHEY and CDR2 SVGAGI. The CDR3 extends over 15 amino acids. In nucleotides, the CDR3 is TGTGCCAGCAGTTGGGACACCACGAACACCGGGGAGCTGTTTTTT. This sequence encodes CASSWDTTNTGELFF.

The V gene is TRBV7-3, the J gene TRBJ2-2, with 8 bases lining up with TRBD1. Germline values: CDR1 SGHTA, CDR2 FQGTGA. V was clipped by 5 bases and J by 3 bases; unmatched bases: 5. CDR3 size: 15 residues. The CDR3: CASSPWTGYTGELFF. CDR3 in DNA: TGTGCCAGCAGCCCCTGGACAGGGTACACCGGGGAGCTGTTTTTT.

The chain couples TRBV10-1 to TRBJ2-3; D is unresolved. From germline, CDR1 is WNHNN and CDR2 SYGVQD (reference sequence). The V gene lost 2 bases and the J gene lost 0 bases, with 3 bases spanning the gap. The CDR3 length is 13 residues. CDR3 protein: CASSERSTDTQYF. The CDR3 DNA follows: TGCGCCAGCAGTGAGCGGAGCACAGATACGCAGTATTTT.

This clone was recorded a few times. The rearrangement joins TRBV5-4 to TRBJ1-2, with no clear D. Per germline, CDR1 SGHNT and CDR2 YYREEE (reference sequence). Trimming pared 4 bases from V and 5 bases from J, leaving 9 bases between. This CDR3 spans 12 amino acids. CDR3 loop: CASSNYPYGYTF. The CDR3 DNA reads as TGTGCCAGCAGCAACTACCCGTATGGCTACACCTTC.

CDR3 sequence: CAWHTQNTEAFF. CDR3 coding DNA: TGTGCCTGGCACACACAGAACACTGAAGCTTTCTTT. This chain links TRBV30 with TRBJ1-1; D gene unclear. Trimming pared 5 bases from V and 1 base from J, leaving 8 bases between. This CDR3 spans 12 amino acids. CDR1 and CDR2 from the germline V gene are GTSNPN and SVGIG (reference sequence).

The chain links TRBV28 to TRBJ1-1, with 7 bases lining up with TRBD1. Trimming took 5 bases from V and 0 from J; bases not matched to a gene: 6. The CDR3 extends over 15 amino acids. The germline gives CDR1 MDHEN, CDR2 SYDVKM. For the CDR3, the DNA is TGTGCCAGCAGTGTACCGGGACAGATGAACACTGAAGCTTTCTTT. Its protein is CASSVPGQMNTEAFF.

This clone was detected a few times. The chain couples TRBV27 to TRBJ1-2; 9 nucleotides align to TRBD1. Germline V CDR1 and CDR2: MNHEY, SMNVEV (reference sequence). J lost 4 bases, V lost 6 bases, and 3 bases had no gene match. This CDR3 is 13 amino acids long. CDR3 coding DNA: TGTGCCAGCAGCGGGACAGGGTCCTATGGCTACACCTTC. This translates into CASSGTGSYGYTF.

This clone has just a few counts. The V and J genes are TRBV6-2 or TRBV6-3 and TRBJ2-2, with 8 bases that match TRBD2. The CDR3 has 15 residues. Germline values: CDR1 MNHEY, CDR2 SVGEGT. V was pared by 4 bases and J by 3 bases, with 4 bases of the junction left unmatched. Here the CDR3 reads CASSFRAGDTGELFF. The CDR3 nucleotides are TGTGCCAGCAGTTTTCGAGCGGGGGACACCGGGGAGCTGTTTTTT.

This clone has just a few counts. The chain combines TRBV6-5 with TRBJ1-4; tentatively, D is TRBD1 (5 bases). The length of the CDR3 is 14 residues. Germline-derived CDR1 and CDR2 are MNHEY and SVGAGI. The V end lost 6 bases, the J end lost 7 bases, and 15 bases lay between the germline ends. CDR3 nucleotide sequence: TGTGCCAGCAGCCCGGGGGGATTCGGTGAAAAACTGTTTTTT. Translation: CASSPGGFGEKLFF.

The rearrangement links TRBV28 to TRBJ2-4, with unresolved D. V lost 2 bases and J lost 6, with 11 bases in between. Germline lookup yields CDR1 MDHEN and CDR2 SYDVKM. The CDR3 is made up of 14 amino acids. The chain's CDR3 is CASSLAGIGNIQYF. CDR3 coding DNA: TGTGCCAGCAGTTTAGCAGGAATTGGAAACATTCAGTACTTC.

This CDR3 is CSAGQGGNEKLFF. In nucleotides, the CDR3 is TGCAGCGCTGGACAGGGTGGAAATGAAAAACTGTTTTTT. The chain uses TRBV29-1 and TRBJ1-4; 8 positions match TRBD1. Germline CDR1 SQVTM, CDR2 ANQGSEA. With 7 bases clipped from V and 5 bases from J, the junction kept 6 bases outside the gene matches. This CDR3 contains 13 residues. The whole variable domain, filled in from reference TRBV29-1 and TRBJ1-4, reads SAVISQKPSRDICQRGTSLTIQCQVDSQVTMMFWYRQQPGQSLTLIATANQGSEATYESGFVIDKFPISRPNLTFSTLTVSNMSPEDSSIYLCSAGQGGNEKLFFGSGTQLSVL.

The chain joins TRBV28 to TRBJ2-1; tentatively, D is TRBD2 (6 bases). The V and J ends lost 6 bases and 0 bases respectively, with 9 bases between them. The CDR3 loop spans 14 amino acids. Germline values: CDR1 MDHEN, CDR2 SYDVKM. The CDR3: CASREGGSYNEQFF. DNA of the CDR3: TGTGCCAGCAGGGAGGGAGGCTCCTACAATGAGCAGTTCTTC.

The chain carries TRBV18 and TRBJ2-3, with D uncertain. Germline assignment: CDR1 KGHSH and CDR2 LQKENI. This CDR3 contains 14 residues. V was shortened by 6 bases and J by 4 bases, with 14 bases between the two germline ends. The CDR3 DNA follows: TGTGCCAGCTCTCCCAAAAGAGAAGCAGATACGCAGTATTTT. Translation: CASSPKREADTQYF.

The chain recombines TRBV12-3 or TRBV12-4 with TRBJ1-2, with TRBD1 matching 10 bases. The CDR3 contains 13 residues. The J segment lost 3 bases and the V segment lost 8 bases, leaving 3 bases of the junction unmatched. CDR3 loop: CASATGGYYGYTF. In DNA form, the CDR3 reads TGTGCCAGCGCGACAGGGGGCTACTATGGCTACACCTTC.

This chain connects TRBV6-5 to TRBJ1-5; the D is unclear. Trimming took 8 bases from V and 0 from J, leaving 8 bases between them. From germline, CDR1 is MNHEY and CDR2 SVGAGI. This CDR3 has 13 amino acids. CDR3 in DNA: TGTGCCAGCCGTCAGTTTAGCAATCAGCCCCAGCATTTT. Translating it yields CASRQFSNQPQHF.

This clone was seen once. This sequence joins TRBV25-1 and TRBJ2-5; D perhaps matches TRBD2 (5 bases). The CDR3 extends over 15 amino acids. V lost 4 bases to trimming and J lost 2 bases, with 14 bases between them. CDR1 MGHDK and CDR2 SYGVNS come from the germline V gene. This CDR3 reads CASSASILGQETQYF. DNA of the CDR3: TGTGCCAGCAGTGCCTCTATACTAGGTCAAGAGACCCAGTACTTC.

This clone showed up just once. The chain has TRBV28 and TRBJ1-5; 10 positions match TRBD1. The CDR3 spans 15 residues. Trimming took 4 bases from V and 10 from J; bases not matched to a gene: 10. Per germline, CDR1 MDHEN and CDR2 SYDVKM. In DNA, the CDR3 is TGTGCCAGCAGTTCAACCGGGACAGGGGTCTATCCCCAGCATTTT. Encoded protein: CASSSTGTGVYPQHF. The full variable domain, completed using reference TRBV28 and TRBJ1-5, is DVKVTQSSRYLVKRTGEKVFLECVQDMDHENMFWYRQDPGLGLRLIYFSYDVKMKEKGDIPEGYSVSREKKERFSLILESASTNQTSMYLCASSSTGTGVYPQHFGDGTRLSIL.

A note on this clone: This CDR3 is also generated by other DNA sequences in the sample. V gene TRBV6-5 combines with J gene TRBJ2-1; 10 bases match TRBD2. V lost 0 bases to trimming and J lost 6 bases; unmatched junction nucleotides: 5. CDR1 is MNHEY and CDR2 is SVGAGI in the germline V gene. There are 16 residues in the CDR3. CDR3 nucleotides: TGTGCCAGCAGTTACTCACGCAGCGGGGGGGCCAATGAGCAGTTCTTC. Translation gives CASSYSRSGGANEQFF.

This clone was recorded once. The V call is TRBV28, the J call TRBJ1-5; a weak D match, TRBD1 (6 bases). The V end was cut by 8 bases, the J end by 7 bases, with 15 bases between. The CDR3 totals 13 residues. CDR1 is MDHEN, CDR2 SYDVKM, per germline. The CDR3 protein is CASGGGAGQPQHF. CDR3 nucleotides: TGTGCCAGCGGCGGGGGCGCGGGGCAGCCCCAGCATTTT.